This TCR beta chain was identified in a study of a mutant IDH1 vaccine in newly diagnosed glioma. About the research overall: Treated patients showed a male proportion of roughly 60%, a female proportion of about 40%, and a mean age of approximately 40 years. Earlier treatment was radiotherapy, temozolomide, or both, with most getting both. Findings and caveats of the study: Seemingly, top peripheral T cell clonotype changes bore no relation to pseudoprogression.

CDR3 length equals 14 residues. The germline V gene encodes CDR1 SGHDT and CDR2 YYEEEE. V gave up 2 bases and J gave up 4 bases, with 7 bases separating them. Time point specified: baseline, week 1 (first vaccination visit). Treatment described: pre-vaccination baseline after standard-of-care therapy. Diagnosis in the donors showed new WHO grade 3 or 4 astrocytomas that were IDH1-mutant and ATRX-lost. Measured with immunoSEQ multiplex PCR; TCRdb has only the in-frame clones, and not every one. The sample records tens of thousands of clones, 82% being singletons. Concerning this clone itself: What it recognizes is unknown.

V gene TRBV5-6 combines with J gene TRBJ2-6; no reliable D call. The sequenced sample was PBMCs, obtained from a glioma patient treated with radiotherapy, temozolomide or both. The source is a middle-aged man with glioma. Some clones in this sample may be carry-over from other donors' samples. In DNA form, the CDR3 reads TGTGCCAGCAGCTTTTCTTGGGGGGCCAACGTCCTGACTTTC. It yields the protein CASSFSWGANVLTF.